This entry lists 21 T cell receptor beta chains sequenced from one sample in a study of T cell changes during pregnancy in multiple sclerosis. The method was immunoSEQ multiplex PCR; TCRdb's version includes in-frame clones alone and lacks a portion of them. There are tens of thousands of clones in the sample; 91% occur only once, and 0.55% to 0.7% lies in the top ten. The sample consisted of CD4+ T cells from peripheral blood mononuclear cells, taken in the second trimester of pregnancy. The receptors here all came from a female donor in good health, enrolled as a control in a pregnancy study.

This clone came up once. V usage is TRBV2 and J usage is TRBJ2-6; perhaps TRBD1 as D (6 bases). Per the germline V gene, CDR1 is SNHLY and CDR2 is FYNNEI. Trimming left V 5 bases short and J 3 bases short, with 11 bases between. The CDR3 runs to 15 residues. The CDR3 nucleotides are TGTGCCAGCAGTCGAGACAGGTTTGGGGCCAACGTCCTGACTTTC. It specifies CASSRDRFGANVLTF.

The chain couples TRBV9 to TRBJ2-5; 10 bases are shared with TRBD1. This CDR3 spans 16 amino acids. V trimming: 0 bases; J trimming: 4 bases; junction bases outside the gene matches: 6. The germline V gene encodes CDR1 SGDLS and CDR2 YYNGEE. CDR3: CASSVGDRGQLETQYF. For the CDR3, the DNA is TGTGCCAGCAGCGTAGGCGACAGGGGGCAGTTAGAGACCCAGTACTTC.

The chain has TRBV27 and TRBJ2-7; unclear D gene. Trimming cost V 6 bases and J 8 bases, with 20 bases left between them. Germline V gene data show CDR1 as MNHEY and CDR2 as SMNVEV (reference sequence). The CDR3 is made up of 14 amino acids. CDR3 residues: CASRSTGRPTKQYF. The DNA for the CDR3 is TGTGCCAGCAGGTCGACTGGTCGTCCTACGAAGCAGTACTTC.

The V and J genes are TRBV7-9 and TRBJ2-3; possibly TRBD2 for D (5 bases). From germline, CDR1 is SEHNR and CDR2 FQNEAQ (reference sequence). This CDR3 has 14 amino acids. The V and J ends lost 2 bases and 5 bases respectively, with 11 bases between them. This chain's CDR3 is CASSLRGWGDTQYF. CDR3 nucleotides: TGTGCCAGCAGCTTACGGGGATGGGGAGATACGCAGTATTTT.

V gene TRBV11-2 combines with J gene TRBJ2-2, with TRBD2 matching 10 bases. With V trimmed by 3 bases and J by 6 bases, 4 bases remained unmatched. This CDR3 has 15 amino acids. Germline lookup yields CDR1 SGHAT and CDR2 FQNNGV. The CDR3 loop reads CASSFTSGEAGELFF. CDR3 coding DNA: TGTGCCAGCAGCTTCACTAGCGGGGAAGCCGGGGAGCTGTTTTTT. The complete variable domain, with remaining parts taken from reference TRBV11-2 and TRBJ2-2, reads EAGVAQSPRYKIIEKRQSVAFWCNPISGHATLYWYQQILGQGPKLLIQFQNNGVVDDSQLPKDRFSAERLKGVDSTLKIQPAKLEDSAVYLCASSFTSGEAGELFFGEGSRLTVL.

This clone came up once. The V call is TRBV5-1, the J call TRBJ2-3; D possibly corresponds to TRBD2 (5 bases). The CDR3 consists of 15 residues. Germline CDR1 is SGHRS and CDR2 is YFSETQ. V lost 1 base and J lost 5, with 14 bases in between. This CDR3 is CASSLIGGSVDTQYF. As DNA, the CDR3 is TGCGCCAGCAGCTTGATTGGTGGTAGCGTAGATACGCAGTATTTT.

The J gene is TRBJ2-1, the V gene TRBV28; TRBD2 is a possible D gene (7 bases). Between the trimmed V and J ends, which lost 2 bases and 6 bases, there was a span of 20 bases. The CDR3 covers 17 residues. CDR1 is MDHEN, CDR2 SYDVKM, per germline. The CDR3 DNA is TGTGCCAGCAGTTTAGCTACACCCCTGGGGGGGGCCAATGAGCAGTTCTTC. Translation: CASSLATPLGGANEQFF.

The V and J genes are TRBV7-2 and TRBJ1-3; tentatively, D is TRBD1 (6 bases). CDR1 SGHTA and CDR2 FQGNSA come from the germline V gene. V was shortened by 6 bases and J by 2 bases, with 14 bases between the two germline ends. This CDR3 has 15 amino acids. The CDR3 spells CASSRDKLAGNTIYF. CDR3 sequence (DNA): TGTGCCAGCAGTCGGGACAAATTGGCTGGAAACACCATATATTTT.

About this clone: The conserved closing phenylalanine or tryptophan is absent in this CDR3, likely reflecting a read error. The chain combines TRBV7-2 with TRBJ2-7; a weak D match, TRBD1 (6 bases). The CDR3 extends over 15 amino acids. The V end was cut by 5 bases, the J end by 6 bases, with 20 bases between. In germline, CDR1 is SGHTA, CDR2 FQGNSA. This CDR3 reads CASSLRQGLQPEQYY. Written as DNA, the CDR3 is TGTGCCAGCAGCCTCCGCCAGGGGCTGCAGCCCGAGCAGTACTAC.

CDR3 nucleotides: TGTGCCAGCAGTCGCCTCGCAACTTCCCAGGGGAATGAGCAGTTCTTC. This translates into CASSRLATSQGNEQFF. This sequence joins TRBV7-6 and TRBJ2-1; tentatively, D is TRBD1 (6 bases). Per the germline V gene, CDR1 is SGHVS and CDR2 is FNYEAQ. The ends were cut back, 6 bases at V and 7 bases at J, with 22 bases in the middle. The CDR3 is made up of 16 amino acids.

The chain employs TRBV7-2 and TRBJ2-7; 12 nucleotides match TRBD2. V lost 5 bases, J lost 5 bases, and 10 bases stayed unmatched. The germline gives CDR1 SGHTA, CDR2 FQGNSA. The CDR3 is made up of 16 amino acids. CDR3 nucleotide sequence: TGTGCCAGCAGCCCCTATCTAGCGGGGGGGGCCCACGAGCAGTACTTC. This gives the protein CASSPYLAGGAHEQYF.

This clone was seen a handful of times. The CDR3 reads CASSLRDWHSPLHF. In nucleotides, the CDR3 is TGTGCCAGCAGCCTCCGGGACTGGCATTCACCCCTCCACTTT. This sequence joins TRBV7-9 and TRBJ1-6, with D possibly TRBD1 on 5 matching bases. The germline V gene encodes CDR1 SEHNR and CDR2 FQNEAQ (reference sequence). Trimming removed 5 bases at V and 8 bases at J, with 13 bases between. The CDR3 runs 14 residues.

The CDR3 nucleotides are TGTGCCAGCAGCAAAGGCGGGCAGGGCAATCAGCCCCAGCATTTT. Protein product: CASSKGGQGNQPQHF. V and J are TRBV21-1 and TRBJ1-5. TRBV21-1 is classified as a pseudogene. This CDR3 region has 15 residues.

CDR3: CASSLVGTLEYEQYF. The CDR3 nucleotides are TGTGCCAGCAGCTTAGTAGGGACTCTCGAATACGAGCAGTACTTC. This rearrangement joins TRBV7-8 to TRBJ2-7, with D possibly TRBD2 on 6 matching bases. From germline, CDR1 is SGHVS and CDR2 FQNEAQ. The CDR3 contains 15 residues. V shed 1 base and J shed 4 bases, with 14 bases lying between them.

This clone was detected only once. J is TRBJ2-1 and V is TRBV30; D not resolved. The CDR3 runs 13 residues. CDR1 is GTSNPN, CDR2 SVGIG, per germline (reference sequence). V lost 3 bases to trimming and J lost 6 bases, with 12 bases between them. The CDR3 is CAWSRGSVNEQFF. The CDR3 DNA sequence: TGTGCCTGGAGCCGAGGATCTGTCAATGAGCAGTTCTTC.

CDR3 coding DNA: TGTGCCAGTTTGCACAGGGGGAGAACTGAAGCTTTCTTT. Its protein product is CASLHRGRTEAFF. The chain has TRBV19 and TRBJ1-1; 8 positions match TRBD1. The CDR3 covers 13 residues. V shed 8 bases and J 5 bases; nucleotides not matched to a gene: 7. Germline lookup yields CDR1 LNHDA and CDR2 SQIVND (reference sequence).

The chain is built from TRBV28 and TRBJ1-3, with TRBD1 matching over 7 bases. This CDR3 is built from 16 residues. V shed 7 bases and J 5 bases; nucleotides not matched to a gene: 14. CDR1 and CDR2 (germline): MDHEN, SYDVKM. The DNA for the CDR3 is TGTGCCAGCATCTCCCCCGCACAGGGGACGAGAAACACCATATATTTT. Protein sequence: CASISPAQGTRNTIYF.

V gene TRBV5-6 combines with J gene TRBJ1-5; D ambiguous. The CDR3 sequence is 15 residues long. Germline-derived CDR1 and CDR2 are SGHDT and YYEEEE. The V and J ends lost 3 bases and 2 bases respectively, with 12 bases between them. The CDR3 here is CASSSKWGGNQPQHF. The CDR3 nucleotides are TGTGCCAGCAGCTCCAAATGGGGAGGCAATCAGCCCCAGCATTTT.

The chain uses TRBV6-6 and TRBJ2-5; 10 bases match TRBD2. V lost 5 bases to trimming and J lost 7 bases; unmatched junction nucleotides: 10. The CDR3 spans 15 residues. The germline V gene has CDR1 MNHNY and CDR2 SVGAGI (reference sequence). The CDR3 nucleotides are TGTGCCAGCAGTGCATCTAGCGGGGGCCCGGGGACCCAGTACTTC. This codes for CASSASSGGPGTQYF.

The chain recombines TRBV15 with TRBJ1-5, with TRBD1 identical over 10 bases. The V segment lost 0 bases and the J segment 5 bases; nucleotides outside the gene matches: 7. This CDR3 spans 17 amino acids. The germline V gene encodes CDR1 LNHNV and CDR2 YYDKDF (reference sequence). CDR3 loop: CATSRDRPGQGDQPQHF. As DNA, the CDR3 is TGTGCCACCAGCAGAGATCGCCCCGGACAGGGGGATCAGCCCCAGCATTTT.

This clone appeared once. V is TRBV29-1 and J is TRBJ2-2; 16 nucleotides agree with TRBD2. J was trimmed by 5 bases and V by 5 bases; bases with no gene match: 14. The CDR3 is made up of 19 amino acids. Germline V gives CDR1 SQVTM, CDR2 ANQGSEA. The CDR3 DNA reads TGCAGCGTTAAAACACGGGGACTAGCGGGGGGGCCGGGAACCGGGGAGCTGTTTTTT. This gives the protein CSVKTRGLAGGPGTGELFF.